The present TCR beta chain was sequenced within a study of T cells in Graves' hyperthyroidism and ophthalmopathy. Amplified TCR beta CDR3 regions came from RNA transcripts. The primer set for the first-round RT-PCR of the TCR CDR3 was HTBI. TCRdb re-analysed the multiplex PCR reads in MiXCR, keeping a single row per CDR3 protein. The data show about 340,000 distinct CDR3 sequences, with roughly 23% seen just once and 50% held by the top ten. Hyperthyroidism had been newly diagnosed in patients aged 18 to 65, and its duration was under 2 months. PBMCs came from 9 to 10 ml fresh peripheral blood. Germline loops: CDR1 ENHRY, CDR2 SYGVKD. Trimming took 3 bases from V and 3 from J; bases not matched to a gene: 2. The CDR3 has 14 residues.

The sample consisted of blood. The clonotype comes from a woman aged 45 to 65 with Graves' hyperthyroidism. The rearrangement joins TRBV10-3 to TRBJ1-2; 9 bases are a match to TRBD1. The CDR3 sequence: CAISDTGGDYGYTF. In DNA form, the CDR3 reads TGTGCCATCAGTGATACAGGGGGCGACTATGGCTACACCTTC.